This entry concerns a single T cell receptor (beta chain). Its antigen is unknown. Trimming pared 4 bases from V and 2 bases from J, leaving 15 bases between. Germline V gene data show CDR1 as MNHNS and CDR2 as SASEGT. The CDR3 runs 16 residues. The PCR used 60 Vbeta and 13 Jbeta primers. Using immunoSEQ multiplex PCR, the repertoire was profiled, and TCRdb retains in-frame clones only, with some absent. The sample yields approximately 140,000 clones, just over 70% seen once. The sample belongs to a study of cytomegalovirus exposure and HLA in healthy donors. The wider study: The study placed 70% to 85% of its approximately 360 genotyped donors in the Caucasian-associated ancestry cluster. Study findings and constraints: Later analysis identified about 17,000 TCR beta sequences associated with HLA alleles, using a false discovery rate threshold of 0.05.

The sequenced sample was PBMCs. This sequence joins TRBV6-1 and TRBJ2-1, with D tentatively TRBD2 (6 bases). The receptor's source is a woman in her sixties or seventies in good health and CMV-seropositive. The CDR3 here is CASSVDLAGPYNEQFF. CDR3 nucleotides: TGTGCCAGCAGTGTGGACCTCGCGGGACCCTACAATGAGCAGTTCTTC.